Listed below are T cell receptor beta chains from one sample, sequenced in a study of blood T cell repertoires in COVID-19. TCRdb's copy holds only in-frame clones and misses some; the assay was immunoSEQ multiplex PCR. The sample holds about 68,000 clones; 70% to 90% are singletons and the top ten take roughly 24%. The sample taken for sequencing was peripheral blood. The receptors were gathered from a man in his fifties with acute or convalescent COVID-19. CDR3s include the opening cysteine and the closing phenylalanine or tryptophan. The D gene is left open where the match is weak. Clone size, where shown, is once, few, many, or a class for clones that have expanded.

d_call,j_call,clone_size,v_call,cdr3_nt,cdr3_aa
NA,TRBJ1-2,NA,TRBV9,TGTGCCAGCAGCGTAGATTCTTGGGGGGGTTCCTCCTATGGCTACACCTTC,CASSVDSWGGSSYGYTF
NA,TRBJ1-1,NA,TRBV6-4,TGTGCCAGCAGTGACGAGCGGAGGAACACTGAAGCTTTCTTT,CASSDERRNTEAFF
TRBD1,TRBJ1-1,NA,TRBV7-8,TGTGCCAGCAGCTTAGTGACAGGGCCCCATAACACTGAAGCTTTCTTT,CASSLVTGPHNTEAFF
TRBD1,TRBJ2-7,NA,TRBV15,TGTGCCACCTTGTCCGGGACAGGGGGCTACGAGCAGTACTTC,CATLSGTGGYEQYF
TRBD1,TRBJ1-2,NA,TRBV5-5,TGTGCCAGCAGCTTGGGACAGGGATTTAACTATGGCTACACCTTC,CASSLGQGFNYGYTF
TRBD2,TRBJ2-7,NA,TRBV5-1,TGCGCCAGCAGCCCGGGGACTAGTGAAGTCCACGAGCAGTACTTC,CASSPGTSEVHEQYF
TRBD2,TRBJ2-2,NA,TRBV2,TGTGCCACCTGGCGGGGGTCGAGCACCGGGGAGCTGTTTTTT,CATWRGSSTGELFF
NA,TRBJ2-7,NA,TRBV11-2,TGTGCCAGCACGCAGGATGACTACGAGCAGTACTTC,CASTQDDYEQYF
NA,TRBJ2-3,NA,TRBV12-3/TRBV12-4,TGTGCCAGCAGGCGCGAGGGAGCAGATACGCAGTATTTT,CASRREGADTQYF
NA,TRBJ2-7,NA,TRBV3-1/TRBV3-2,TGTGCCAGCAGAGGGCGGGGGCGCGAGCAGTACTTC,CASRGRGREQYF
TRBD1,TRBJ2-7,few,TRBV19,TGTGCCAGTAGCGCACCGGGACAGACATACGAGCAGTACTTC,CASSAPGQTYEQYF
TRBD2,TRBJ2-5,NA,TRBV6-1,TGTGCCAGCAGTGAACTGATAGCGGGAGGGAGTGGGGAGACCCAGTACTTC,CASSELIAGGSGETQYF
NA,TRBJ1-6,NA,TRBV12-5,TGTGCTAGTGGAGGGGGTAGGGACGCCGAAATTAATTCACCCCTCCACTTT,CASGGGRDAEINSPLHF
NA,TRBJ2-7,NA,TRBV3-1/TRBV3-2,TGTGCCAGCAGCCCCCGGACAGCTGCCTACGAGCAGTACTTC,CASSPRTAAYEQYF
TRBD1,TRBJ1-1,NA,TRBV5-4,TGTGCCAGCAGCTCAATACAGGGGAAGTCCACTGAAGCTTTCTTT,CASSSIQGKSTEAFF
NA,TRBJ2-7,NA,TRBV30,TGTGCCTGGAGTGTCGGGTTCGAGCAGTACTTC,CAWSVGFEQYF
TRBD1,TRBJ2-3,NA,TRBV19,TGTGCCAGTAGTCCGGACAGGGGGACTACGCAGTATTTT,CASSPDRGTTQYF
TRBD1,TRBJ2-2,once,TRBV11-3,TGTGCCAGCAGCTCACCCCCCGGACAGGGGGCCACCGGGGAGCTGTTTTTT,CASSSPPGQGATGELFF
NA,TRBJ2-3,NA,TRBV4-1,TGCGCCAGCAGCCAAGATACGGGTGGAGGAACAGATACGCAGTATTTT,CASSQDTGGGTDTQYF
TRBD2,TRBJ2-2,NA,TRBV7-3,TGTGCCAGCAGCTTCATCGGGGGGGACACCGGGGAGCTGTTTTTT,CASSFIGGDTGELFF
NA,TRBJ1-5,NA,TRBV15,TGTGCCACCAGCAGAGATCGTAGGCCCCAGCATTTT,CATSRDRRPQHF
NA,TRBJ2-6,NA,TRBV7-2,TGTGCCAGCAGCATAGATAGCTCTGGGGCCAACGTCCTGACTTTC,CASSIDSSGANVLTF
TRBD1,TRBJ2-1,NA,TRBV4-1,TGCGCCAGCAGCAGGGGGACAGGCTCCTACAATGAGCAGTTCTTC,CASSRGTGSYNEQFF
TRBD2,TRBJ2-1,NA,TRBV7-3,TGTGCCAGCAGCCCGAACCGGGTTAGCGGGGCTTCGTTGGTGGATGAGCAGTTCTTC,CASSPNRVSGASLVDEQFF
NA,TRBJ1-2,NA,TRBV2,TGTGCCAGCAGTGTTGACGGACTCTACTATGGCTACACCTTC,CASSVDGLYYGYTF
NA,TRBJ2-1,NA,TRBV6-5,TGTGTCTCGCAACGGGACTACAATGAGCAGTTCTTC,CVSQRDYNEQFF
NA,TRBJ2-2,few,TRBV5-4,TGTGCCAGCAGCATACAGGGCAGGGAGCTGTTTTTT,CASSIQGRELFF
NA,TRBJ1-1,NA,TRBV4-1,TGCGCCAGCAGCCAAGACGGAGACACTGAAGCTTTCTTT,CASSQDGDTEAFF
NA,TRBJ2-5,NA,TRBV2,TGTGCCAGCAGTGAAACGCCAACCAAGCGGACCCAGTACTTC,CASSETPTKRTQYF